The clone carrying this T cell receptor beta chain was observed a few times. This specimen comes from a study of OX40 agonist ivuxolimab in advanced cancers. In the study overall: Ivuxolimab, which patients received intravenously every 2 weeks, was dosed at 0.01 to 10 mg/kg.

The protocol was immunoSEQ multiplex PCR, while the TCRdb copy is restricted to in-frame clones and leaves out a portion. The sample lists roughly 60,000 clones, around 90% occurring once. V trimming: 1 base; J trimming: 4 bases; junction bases outside the gene matches: 7. The CDR3 is 16 residues long. Looked up from germline, CDR1 is MGHDK and CDR2 is SYGVNS. The specimen comprised CD4+ or CD8+ T cells sorted from blood, sampled in a trial of the OX40 agonist ivuxolimab. This rearrangement joins TRBV25-1 to TRBJ2-3, with 8 nucleotides matching TRBD2. The receptor was derived from an adult with an advanced solid tumor such as melanoma, head and neck, liver or kidney cancer. The CDR3 protein is CASSESGRGSADTQYF. CDR3 coding DNA: TGTGCCAGCAGTGAATCCGGGAGGGGGAGCGCAGATACGCAGTATTTT.